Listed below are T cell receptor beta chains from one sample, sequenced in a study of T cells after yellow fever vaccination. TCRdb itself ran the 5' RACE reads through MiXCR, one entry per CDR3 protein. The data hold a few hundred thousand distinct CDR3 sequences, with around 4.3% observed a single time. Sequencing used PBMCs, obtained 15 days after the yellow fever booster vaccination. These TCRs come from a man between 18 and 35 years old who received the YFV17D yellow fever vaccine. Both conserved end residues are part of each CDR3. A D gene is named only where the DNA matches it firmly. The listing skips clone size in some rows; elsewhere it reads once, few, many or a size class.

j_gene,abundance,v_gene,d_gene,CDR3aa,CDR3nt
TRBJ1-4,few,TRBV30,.,CAWSRGAGSNEKLFF,TGTGCCTGGAGTAGAGGGGCAGGGTCTAATGAAAAACTGTTTTTT
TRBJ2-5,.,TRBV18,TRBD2,CASSPLGLAGPKYQETQYF,TGTGCCAGCTCACCACTTGGACTAGCGGGGCCGAAGTACCAAGAGACCCAGTACTTC
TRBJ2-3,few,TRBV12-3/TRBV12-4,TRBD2,CASSMTSRTDTQYF,TGTGCCAGCAGTATGACTAGCAGGACAGATACGCAGTATTTT
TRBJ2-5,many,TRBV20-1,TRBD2,CSARPGGPWETQYF,TGCAGTGCTAGACCGGGGGGGCCATGGGAGACCCAGTACTTC
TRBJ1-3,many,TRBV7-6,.,CASSSADAGYTIYF,TGTGCCAGCAGCTCAGCAGACGCAGGGTACACCATATATTTT
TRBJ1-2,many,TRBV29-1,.,CSVEEGADHYGYTF,TGCAGCGTTGAAGAAGGGGCAGACCACTATGGCTACACCTTC
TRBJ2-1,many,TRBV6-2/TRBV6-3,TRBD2,CATRGGGGEQFF,TGTGCCACCCGGGGGGGCGGCGGTGAGCAGTTCTTC
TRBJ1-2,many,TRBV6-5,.,CASSYYAQNYGYTF,TGTGCCAGCAGTTACTACGCCCAAAACTATGGCTACACCTTC
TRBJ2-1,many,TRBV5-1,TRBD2,CASSLGSGAGGLHEQFF,TGCGCCAGCAGCTTGGGTTCAGGAGCGGGGGGGCTGCATGAGCAGTTCTTC
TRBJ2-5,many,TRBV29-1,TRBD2,CSVEALSSGLGQYF,TGCAGCGTTGAAGCGTTGTCTAGCGGGCTGGGCCAGTACTTC
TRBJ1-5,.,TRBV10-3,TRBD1,CATRQGLSNQPQHF,TGTGCCACCCGACAGGGTTTGAGCAATCAGCCCCAGCATTTT
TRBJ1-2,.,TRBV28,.,CAAQGPLLYGYTF,TGTGCCGCCCAGGGTCCCCTACTCTATGGCTACACCTTC
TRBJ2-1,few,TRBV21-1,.,CASSKALRGSSYNEQFF,TGTGCCAGCAGCAAAGCGCTTCGCGGAAGCTCCTACAATGAGCAGTTCTTC
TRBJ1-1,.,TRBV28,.,CASFLNTEAFF,TGTGCCAGCTTTTTGAACACTGAAGCTTTCTTT
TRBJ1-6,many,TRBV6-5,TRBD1,CASSYSGQLYNSPLHF,TGTGCCAGCAGTTACTCGGGACAGCTCTATAATTCACCCCTCCACTTT
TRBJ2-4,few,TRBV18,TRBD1,CASSPRTGPGAKNIQYF,TGTGCCAGCTCACCGAGGACAGGTCCAGGAGCCAAAAACATTCAGTACTTC
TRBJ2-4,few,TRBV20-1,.,CSARGRENIQYF,TGCAGTGCTAGAGGAAGGGAAAACATTCAGTACTTC
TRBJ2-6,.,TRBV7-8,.,CASSLGPWLGPGANVLTF,TGTGCCAGCAGCTTAGGGCCTTGGTTGGGGCCTGGGGCCAACGTCCTGACTTTC
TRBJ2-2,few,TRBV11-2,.,CASSLGRGRMFHGELFF,TGTGCCAGCAGCTTAGGTCGGGGCAGAATGTTTCACGGGGAGCTGTTTTTT
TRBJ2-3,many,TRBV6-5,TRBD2,CASSTHSGGAIDTQYF,TGTGCCAGCAGTACACATAGCGGGGGGGCAATAGATACGCAGTATTTT
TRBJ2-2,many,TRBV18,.,CASSPQGDSGELFF,TGTGCCAGCTCACCACAGGGGGACTCCGGGGAGCTGTTTTTT
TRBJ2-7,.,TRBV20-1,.,CSAFFAGDIYEQYF,TGCAGTGCTTTTTTCGCGGGGGACATCTACGAGCAGTACTTC